This is a list of T cell receptor beta chains from one sample in a study of cytomegalovirus exposure and HLA in healthy donors. Data came from immunoSEQ multiplex PCR; TCRdb stores just in-frame clones and leaves some out. This sample has 150,000 to 200,000 clones; approximately 80% occur once, and the top ten carry less than 6%. The sequencing sample was made of PBMCs. The receptors come from a woman under 40 in good health and CMV-seropositive. Each CDR3 is given with its conserved first and last residue. D genes are given only for firm matches. Not all rows give a size; the values are once, few, many and, for expanded clones, a class.

D gene	V gene	clone size	J gene	CDR3 protein	CDR3 DNA
TRBD1	TRBV5-4	.	TRBJ1-2	CASSTDGQGFGYTF	TGTGCCAGCAGCACCGATGGACAGGGTTTCGGCTACACCTTC
TRBD2	TRBV14	.	TRBJ2-3	CASSQTTSGGTDTQYF	TGTGCCAGCAGCCAAACGACTAGCGGAGGCACAGATACGCAGTATTTT
TRBD1	TRBV6-5	.	TRBJ2-2	CAIRDRGLGELFF	TGTGCCATCCGGGACAGGGGGCTCGGGGAGCTGTTTTTT
.	TRBV2	.	TRBJ1-2	CASSGTTWEGYTF	TGTGCCAGCAGTGGGACAACTTGGGAAGGCTACACCTTC
.	TRBV4-1	.	TRBJ2-2	CASSHGRGRVTANTGELFF	TGCGCCAGCAGCCACGGTAGGGGCCGAGTTACTGCGAACACCGGGGAGCTGTTTTTT
.	TRBV9	few	TRBJ2-7	CASSVDVAYEQYF	TGTGCCAGCAGCGTAGACGTAGCCTACGAGCAGTACTTC
.	TRBV6-6	few	TRBJ2-7	CASRDRWTALEQYF	TGTGCCAGCAGGGACAGATGGACAGCCCTAGAGCAGTACTTC
.	TRBV7-8	.	TRBJ2-1	CASSFSADWGLISYNEQFF	TGTGCCAGCAGCTTCTCCGCCGACTGGGGACTTATTTCCTACAATGAGCAGTTCTTC
TRBD2	TRBV19	.	TRBJ2-7	CASRLAGGSEQYF	TGTGCCAGTAGACTAGCGGGGGGTTCCGAGCAGTACTTC
.	TRBV5-1	.	TRBJ1-2	CASSPASLGGYGYTF	TGCGCCAGCAGCCCGGCCAGCCTCGGGGGCTATGGCTACACCTTC
.	TRBV7-9	.	TRBJ1-2	CASSPVNLGVGYTF	TGTGCCAGCAGCCCGGTCAATCTAGGGGTGGGCTACACCTTC
.	TRBV6-4	.	TRBJ1-4	CASSDGGKLFF	TGTGCCAGCAGTGACGGCGGAAAACTGTTTTTT
TRBD1	TRBV5-1	once	TRBJ1-2	CASSLAGGTAYGYTF	TGCGCCAGCAGCTTGGCCGGTGGGACAGCCTATGGCTACACCTTC
.	TRBV27	.	TRBJ2-1	CASTLYNEQFF	TGTGCCAGCACCCTTTACAATGAGCAGTTCTTC
TRBD1	TRBV7-9	.	TRBJ1-4	CASTRQGFFEKLFF	TGTGCCAGCACACGACAGGGGTTCTTTGAAAAACTGTTTTTT
TRBD1	TRBV4-2	.	TRBJ1-2	CASSQDLGDADRGWGYTF	TGTGCCAGCAGCCAAGATCTCGGGGATGCGGACAGGGGATGGGGCTACACCTTC
.	TRBV20-1	.	TRBJ2-7	CSASPLYEQYF	TGCAGTGCTAGCCCCCTCTACGAGCAGTACTTC
.	TRBV10-3	.	TRBJ2-1	CAISELSLEQFF	TGTGCCATCAGCGAACTATCGCTTGAGCAGTTCTTC
.	TRBV11-1	.	TRBJ1-4	CASSFRGEKLFF	TGTGCCAGCAGCTTCCGGGGTGAAAAACTGTTTTTT
TRBD1	TRBV5-1	.	TRBJ1-1	CASSKQGRMMNTEAFF	TGCGCCAGCAGTAAACAGGGGCGGATGATGAACACTGAAGCTTTCTTT
.	TRBV28	.	TRBJ2-5	CASNSLRVQYF	TGTGCCAGCAATAGTCTTCGGGTTCAGTACTTC
TRBD1	TRBV9	.	TRBJ2-1	CASSVAGQAYNEQFF	TGTGCCAGCAGCGTAGCGGGACAGGCCTACAATGAGCAGTTCTTC
.	TRBV4-3	.	TRBJ2-1	CASSSHRYRENEQFF	TGCGCCAGCAGCTCCCACCGATACAGGGAAAATGAGCAGTTCTTC
TRBD2	TRBV5-1	.	TRBJ2-5	CASSSSGGTSAGPGGTQYF	TGCGCCAGCAGCTCCAGCGGTGGGACTAGTGCAGGGCCTGGGGGGACCCAGTACTTC
.	TRBV19	.	TRBJ1-1	CASSTWGGGKGEAFF	TGTGCCAGTAGTACCTGGGGCGGGGGGAAGGGAGAAGCTTTCTTT
.	TRBV13	.	TRBJ2-5	CASSLLAQETQYF	TGTGCCAGCAGCTTACTAGCGCAAGAGACCCAGTACTTC
.	TRBV28	.	TRBJ1-6	CASSSPRSNSPLHF	TGTGCCAGCAGTTCGCCCCGGAGTAATTCACCCCTCCACTTT
.	TRBV9	.	TRBJ2-5	CASSVAGWETQYF	TGTGCCAGCAGCGTAGCAGGGTGGGAGACCCAGTACTTC
.	TRBV29-1	.	TRBJ2-7	CSVGQVYEQYF	TGCAGCGTTGGACAGGTCTACGAGCAGTACTTC
.	TRBV9	.	TRBJ2-5	CASSVSGTRETQYF	TGTGCCAGCAGCGTATCCGGCACCAGGGAGACCCAGTACTTC
TRBD2	TRBV28	.	TRBJ2-7	CASSFDGRAYEQYF	TGTGCCAGCAGTTTCGACGGGAGGGCCTACGAGCAGTACTTC
TRBD2	TRBV5-1	.	TRBJ2-1	CASSTRDPGISRTSGRVYNEQFF	TGCGCCAGCAGCACTCGGGACCCGGGTATCTCTCGGACTAGCGGGAGGGTCTACAATGAGCAGTTCTTC
TRBD1	TRBV19	.	TRBJ1-4	CASRTGTGGEKLFF	TGTGCCAGTAGGACCGGGACAGGCGGTGAAAAACTGTTTTTT
TRBD2	TRBV6-1	.	TRBJ2-3	CASRTSGGTDTQYF	TGTGCCAGCAGGACTAGCGGGGGGACAGATACGCAGTATTTT
TRBD2	TRBV5-1	.	TRBJ2-1	CASRGTSGFNKQFF	TGCGCCAGCAGAGGGACTAGCGGTTTCAATAAGCAGTTCTTC
.	TRBV2	few	TRBJ1-6	CASSRESANSPLHF	TGTGCCAGCAGTCGGGAGTCTGCCAATTCACCCCTCCACTTT
.	TRBV6-5	.	TRBJ2-5	CASSSPWQGQETQYF	TGTGCCAGCAGCTCCCCATGGCAGGGCCAAGAGACCCAGTACTTC
TRBD1	TRBV5-1	.	TRBJ2-1	CASRQGTRASYNEQFF	TGCGCCAGCCGACAGGGGACGAGAGCCTCCTACAATGAGCAGTTCTTC
.	TRBV29-1	.	TRBJ1-2	CSARGDYGYTF	TGCAGCGCCAGGGGAGACTATGGCTACACCTTC
TRBD1	TRBV6-1	.	TRBJ1-1	CASSEVPGGTEAFF	TGTGCCAGCAGTGAAGTTCCAGGGGGCACTGAAGCTTTCTTT
.	TRBV4-2	few	TRBJ2-1	CASSQVRGGEQFF	TGTGCCAGCAGCCAAGTGCGCGGCGGCGAGCAGTTCTTC
.	TRBV5-4	.	TRBJ2-3	CASSLPDSNTQYF	TGTGCCAGCAGCTTGCCGGACAGCAATACGCAGTATTTT
.	TRBV18	.	TRBJ2-5	CASSPQGETQYF	TGTGCCAGCTCACCCCAGGGAGAGACCCAGTACTTC
.	TRBV2	.	TRBJ2-5	CASSEGRKYF	TGTGCCAGCAGTGAAGGCAGGAAGTACTTC
.	TRBV28	.	TRBJ1-2	CASSPHFGYTF	TGTGCCAGCAGTCCCCACTTTGGCTACACCTTC
.	TRBV7-9	once	TRBJ2-3	CASSSQVRSDPDTQYF	TGTGCCAGCAGCAGTCAAGTTCGTTCAGATCCAGATACGCAGTATTTT
.	TRBV23-1	.	TRBJ2-3	CASSQSLAGSTDTQYF	TGCGCCAGCAGTCAATCGTTGGCGGGGTCCACAGATACGCAGTATTTT
.	TRBV10-3	.	TRBJ2-3	CAISESWGAGVGDTQYF	TGTGCCATCAGTGAGAGTTGGGGGGCGGGGGTGGGGGATACGCAGTATTTT
.	TRBV5-4	few	TRBJ1-1	CASSLDRNTEAFF	TGTGCCAGCAGCTTGGACAGGAACACTGAAGCTTTCTTT
.	TRBV2	.	TRBJ1-3	CASRGVGSGNTIYF	TGTGCCAGCCGCGGAGTTGGCTCTGGAAACACCATATATTTT
.	TRBV13	.	TRBJ1-4	CASSPGFATNEKLFF	TGTGCCAGCAGCCCCGGGTTTGCAACTAATGAAAAACTGTTTTTT
.	TRBV27	.	TRBJ2-1	CASSSPYNGQFF	TGTGCCAGCAGTTCTCCTTACAATGGGCAGTTCTTC
TRBD1	TRBV10-1	.	TRBJ2-1	CASSDLRQGRNEQFF	TGCGCCAGCAGTGATTTGAGACAGGGACGTAATGAGCAGTTCTTC
.	TRBV18	.	TRBJ1-4	CASSPRPGAGWIEKLFF	TGTGCCAGCTCACCGAGACCAGGGGCAGGGTGGATAGAAAAACTGTTTTTT
TRBD2	TRBV5-1	once	TRBJ2-1	CASSSGASSNEQFF	TGCGCCAGCAGTAGCGGGGCCTCCTCGAATGAGCAGTTCTTC
TRBD2	TRBV11-3	.	TRBJ2-1	CASSLRRGGNNEQFF	TGTGCCAGCAGCTTGAGGCGGGGGGGAAATAATGAGCAGTTCTTC
.	TRBV18	.	TRBJ1-1	CASSQQGRGTEAFF	TGTGCCAGCTCACAGCAGGGGCGAGGAACTGAAGCTTTCTTT
TRBD1	TRBV6-6	.	TRBJ1-5	CASSYLDRDDQPQHF	TGTGCCAGCAGTTACTTGGACAGGGATGATCAGCCCCAGCATTTT
TRBD1	TRBV9	.	TRBJ2-5	CASSVTGTGFETQYF	TGTGCCAGCAGCGTCACCGGGACAGGGTTTGAGACCCAGTACTTC
TRBD1	TRBV9	few	TRBJ1-1	CASSVVDRGNTEAFF	TGTGCCAGCAGCGTAGTAGACAGGGGGAACACTGAAGCTTTCTTT